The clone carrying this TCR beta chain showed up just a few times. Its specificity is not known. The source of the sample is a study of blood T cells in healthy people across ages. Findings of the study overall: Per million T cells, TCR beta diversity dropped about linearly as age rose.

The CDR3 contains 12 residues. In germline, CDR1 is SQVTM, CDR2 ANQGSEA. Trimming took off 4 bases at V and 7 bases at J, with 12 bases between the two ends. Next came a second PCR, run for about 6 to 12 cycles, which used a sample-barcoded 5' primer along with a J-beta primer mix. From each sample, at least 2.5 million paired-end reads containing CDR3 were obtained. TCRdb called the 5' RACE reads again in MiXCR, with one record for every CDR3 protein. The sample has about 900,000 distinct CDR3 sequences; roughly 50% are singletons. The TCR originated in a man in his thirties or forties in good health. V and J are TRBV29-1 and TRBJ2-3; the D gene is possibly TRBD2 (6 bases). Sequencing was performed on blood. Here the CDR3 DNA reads TGCAGCGTTGTTGGAGGGGAACATACGCAGTATTTT. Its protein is CSVVGGEHTQYF.